What follows is one T cell receptor beta chain and its context. Its target is unknown. The sample comes from a study of T cells in Graves' hyperthyroidism and ophthalmopathy. Study-wide results and caveats: Most thyroid clonotypes expanded above 0.001 appeared in blood too.

The CDR3 extends over 13 amino acids. With V trimmed by 4 bases and J by 6 bases, 3 bases remained unmatched. Looked up from germline, CDR1 is MNHEY and CDR2 is SVGAGI. RNA transcripts were the template for amplifying TCR beta CDR3 regions. The HTBI primer set was used in a first-round RT-PCR of the TCR CDR3. In TCRdb, the multiplex PCR reads were re-called with MiXCR into one record per CDR3 protein. The data contain 250,000 to 300,000 distinct CDR3 sequences, approximately 13% of them singletons. With a duration under 2 months, the hyperthyroidism was newly diagnosed in patients aged 18 to 65. The authors obtained PBMCs from 10 ml of fresh peripheral blood.

The sequencing input was blood. The source of this sequence is a woman aged 40 to 50 with Graves' hyperthyroidism. This chain links TRBV6-5 with TRBJ1-2; 9 bases fit TRBD1. DNA for the CDR3: TGTGCCAGCAGTTCACAGGGGGCACATGGCTACACCTTC. Its protein is CASSSQGAHGYTF.